This T cell receptor (beta chain) comes out of a study of shared clonotypes between healthy human individuals. The data were produced by immunoSEQ multiplex PCR, yet TCRdb's version contains in-frame clones alone and is incomplete. The sample includes about 1.5 million clones, around 97% of them seen just once. Germline V CDR1 and CDR2: SGDLS, YYNGEE. The germline V and J ends were trimmed by 2 bases and 5 bases, with 17 bases remaining between them. The CDR3 is made up of 15 amino acids. The sample taken for sequencing was naive CD4+ T cells sorted from blood. Sample subset: CD45RA+ positively selected. This TCR was recovered from a man younger than 45 in good health. The chain combines TRBV9 with TRBJ2-7, with D perhaps assigned TRBD1 or TRBD2 (7 bases each). The CDR3: CASSVGGGAWNEQYF. The CDR3 DNA reads TGTGCCAGCAGCGTGGGAGGGGGCGCATGGAACGAGCAGTACTTC.